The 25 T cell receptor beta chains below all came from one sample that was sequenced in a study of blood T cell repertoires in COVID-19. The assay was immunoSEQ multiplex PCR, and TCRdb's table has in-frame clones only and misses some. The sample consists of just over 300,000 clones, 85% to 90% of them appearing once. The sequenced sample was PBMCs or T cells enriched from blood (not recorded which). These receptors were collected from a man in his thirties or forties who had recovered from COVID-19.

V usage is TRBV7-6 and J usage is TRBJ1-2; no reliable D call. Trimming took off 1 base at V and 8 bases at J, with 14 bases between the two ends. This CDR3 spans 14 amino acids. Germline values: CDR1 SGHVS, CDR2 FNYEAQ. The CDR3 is CASSLGHGSEGYTF. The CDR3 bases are TGTGCCAGCAGCTTAGGACACGGGAGCGAGGGCTACACCTTC.

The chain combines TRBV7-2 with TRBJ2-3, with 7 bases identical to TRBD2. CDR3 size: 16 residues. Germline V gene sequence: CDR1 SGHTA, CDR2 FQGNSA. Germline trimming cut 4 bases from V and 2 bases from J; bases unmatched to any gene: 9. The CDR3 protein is CASSSAGTTITDTQYF. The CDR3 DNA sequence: TGTGCCAGCAGCTCGGCCGGGACTACGATCACAGATACGCAGTATTTT.

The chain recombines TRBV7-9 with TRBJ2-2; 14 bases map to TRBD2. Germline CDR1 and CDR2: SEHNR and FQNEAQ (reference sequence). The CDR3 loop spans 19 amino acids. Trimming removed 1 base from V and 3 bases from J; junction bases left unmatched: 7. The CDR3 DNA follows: TGTGCCAGCAGCTTAGTTCGACTAGCGGGAGGGCCGGACACCGGGGAGCTGTTTTTT. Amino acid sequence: CASSLVRLAGGPDTGELFF.

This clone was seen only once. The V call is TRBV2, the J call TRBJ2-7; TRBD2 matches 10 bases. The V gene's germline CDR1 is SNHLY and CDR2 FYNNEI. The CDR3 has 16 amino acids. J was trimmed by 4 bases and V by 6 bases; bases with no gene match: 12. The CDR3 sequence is CASRLVAGGLRYEQYF. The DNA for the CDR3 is TGTGCCAGCAGACTAGTAGCGGGGGGCCTCCGTTACGAGCAGTACTTC.

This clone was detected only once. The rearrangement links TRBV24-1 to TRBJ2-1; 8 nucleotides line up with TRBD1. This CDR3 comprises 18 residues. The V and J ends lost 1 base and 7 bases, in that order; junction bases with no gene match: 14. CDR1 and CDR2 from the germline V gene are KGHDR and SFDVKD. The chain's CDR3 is CATSDFGLGQGWGNEQFF. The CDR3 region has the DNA TGTGCCACCAGTGATTTTGGGCTCGGACAGGGTTGGGGGAATGAGCAGTTCTTC.

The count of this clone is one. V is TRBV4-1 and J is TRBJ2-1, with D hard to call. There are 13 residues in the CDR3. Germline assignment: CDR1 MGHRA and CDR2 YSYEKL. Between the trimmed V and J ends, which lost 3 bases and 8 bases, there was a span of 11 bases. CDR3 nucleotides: TGCGCCAGCAGCCAGGCAAGCGAAGATGAGCAGTTCTTC. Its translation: CASSQASEDEQFF.

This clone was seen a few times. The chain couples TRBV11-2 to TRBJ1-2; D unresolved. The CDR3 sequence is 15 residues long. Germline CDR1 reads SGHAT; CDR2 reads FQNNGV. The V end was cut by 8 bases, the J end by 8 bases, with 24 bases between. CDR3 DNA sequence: TGTGCCAGCGCATTACGTCCGGCGGCCTTGGAGGGCTACACCTTC. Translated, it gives CASALRPAALEGYTF. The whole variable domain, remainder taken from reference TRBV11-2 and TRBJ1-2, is EAGVAQSPRYKIIEKRQSVAFWCNPISGHATLYWYQQILGQGPKLLIQFQNNGVVDDSQLPKDRFSAERLKGVDSTLKIQPAKLEDSAVYLCASALRPAALEGYTFGSGTRLTVV.

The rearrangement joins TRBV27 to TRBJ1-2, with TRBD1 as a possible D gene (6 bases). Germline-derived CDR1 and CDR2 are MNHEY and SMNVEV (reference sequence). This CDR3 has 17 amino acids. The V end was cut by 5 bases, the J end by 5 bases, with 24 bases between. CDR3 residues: CASSPRTVVPELYGYTF. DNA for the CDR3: TGTGCCAGCAGTCCCCGGACAGTCGTTCCCGAATTATATGGCTACACCTTC.

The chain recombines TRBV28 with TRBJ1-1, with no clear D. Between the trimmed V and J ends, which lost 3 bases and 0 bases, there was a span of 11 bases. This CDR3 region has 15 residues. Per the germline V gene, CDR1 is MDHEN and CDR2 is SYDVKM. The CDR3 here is CASSFWTGMNTEAFF. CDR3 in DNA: TGTGCCAGCAGTTTCTGGACGGGAATGAACACTGAAGCTTTCTTT.

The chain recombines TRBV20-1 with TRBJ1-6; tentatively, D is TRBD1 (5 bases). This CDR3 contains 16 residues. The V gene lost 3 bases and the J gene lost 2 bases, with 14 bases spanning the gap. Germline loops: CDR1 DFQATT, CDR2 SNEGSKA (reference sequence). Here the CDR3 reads CSASRSGRAYNSPLHF. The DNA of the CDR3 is TGCAGTGCTAGTAGGTCAGGGCGAGCCTATAATTCACCCCTCCACTTT.

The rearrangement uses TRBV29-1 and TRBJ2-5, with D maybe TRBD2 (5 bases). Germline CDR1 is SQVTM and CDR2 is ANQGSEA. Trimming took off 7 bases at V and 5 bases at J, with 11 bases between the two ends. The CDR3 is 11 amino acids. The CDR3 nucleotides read TGCAGCGGCGGGCCGGCCGAGACCCAGTACTTC. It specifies CSGGPAETQYF.

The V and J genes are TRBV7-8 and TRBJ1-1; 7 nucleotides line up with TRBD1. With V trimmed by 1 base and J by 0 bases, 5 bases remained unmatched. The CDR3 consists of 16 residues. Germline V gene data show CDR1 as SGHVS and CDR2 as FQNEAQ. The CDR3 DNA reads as TGTGCCAGCAGCTTAGAAGGACAGGCTATGAACACTGAAGCTTTCTTT. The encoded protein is CASSLEGQAMNTEAFF. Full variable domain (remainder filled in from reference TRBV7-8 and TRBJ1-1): GAGVSQSPRYKVAKRGQDVALRCDPISGHVSLFWYQQALGQGPEFLTYFQNEAQLDKSGLPSDRFFAERPEGSVSTLKIQRTQQEDSAVYLCASSLEGQAMNTEAFFGQGTRLTVV.

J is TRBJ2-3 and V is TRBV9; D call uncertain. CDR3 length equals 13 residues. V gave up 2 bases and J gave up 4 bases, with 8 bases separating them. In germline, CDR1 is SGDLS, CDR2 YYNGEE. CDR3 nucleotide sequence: TGTGCCAGCAGCGTGGCACATCCAGATACGCAGTATTTT. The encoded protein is CASSVAHPDTQYF.

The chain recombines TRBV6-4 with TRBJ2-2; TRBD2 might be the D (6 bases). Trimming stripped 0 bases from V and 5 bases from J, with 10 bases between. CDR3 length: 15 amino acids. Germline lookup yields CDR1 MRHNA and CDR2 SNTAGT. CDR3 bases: TGTGCCAGCAGTGACTCCGCGGGGCGGACCGGGGAGCTGTTTTTT. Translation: CASSDSAGRTGELFF.

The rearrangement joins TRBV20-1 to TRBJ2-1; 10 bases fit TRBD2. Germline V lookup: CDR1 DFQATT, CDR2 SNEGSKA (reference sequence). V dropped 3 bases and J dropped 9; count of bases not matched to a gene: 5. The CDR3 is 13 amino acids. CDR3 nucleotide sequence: TGCAGTGCTAGTCTAGCGGGAGTGGGTGAGCAGTTCTTC. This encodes CSASLAGVGEQFF.

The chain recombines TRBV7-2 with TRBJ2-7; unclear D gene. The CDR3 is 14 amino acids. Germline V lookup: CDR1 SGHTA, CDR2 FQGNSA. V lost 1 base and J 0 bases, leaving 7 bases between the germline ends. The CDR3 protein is CASSLVPISYEQYF. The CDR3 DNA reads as TGTGCCAGCAGCTTAGTTCCTATCTCCTACGAGCAGTACTTC.

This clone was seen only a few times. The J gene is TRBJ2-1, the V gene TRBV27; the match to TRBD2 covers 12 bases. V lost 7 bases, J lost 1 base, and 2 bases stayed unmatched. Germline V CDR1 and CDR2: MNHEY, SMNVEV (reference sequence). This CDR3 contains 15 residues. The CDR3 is CASILAGGSYNEQFF. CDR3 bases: TGTGCCAGCATTCTAGCGGGAGGGTCCTACAATGAGCAGTTCTTC.

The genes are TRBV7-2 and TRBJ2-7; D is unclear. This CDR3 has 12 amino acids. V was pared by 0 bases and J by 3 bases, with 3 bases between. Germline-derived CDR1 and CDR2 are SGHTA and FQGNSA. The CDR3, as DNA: TGTGCCAGCAGCTTAGCTATCTACGAGCAGTACTTC. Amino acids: CASSLAIYEQYF.

As DNA, the CDR3 is TGTGCCACCAGCAGGGAGACAGGGGTTTCCTACGAGCAGTACTTC. Translated: CATSRETGVSYEQYF. The genes are TRBV15 and TRBJ2-7, with 8 bases aligning to TRBD1. Unmatched junction bases numbered 5, after V lost 3 bases and J lost 1 base. Germline V gene sequence: CDR1 LNHNV, CDR2 YYDKDF (reference sequence). The CDR3 is 15 residues long.

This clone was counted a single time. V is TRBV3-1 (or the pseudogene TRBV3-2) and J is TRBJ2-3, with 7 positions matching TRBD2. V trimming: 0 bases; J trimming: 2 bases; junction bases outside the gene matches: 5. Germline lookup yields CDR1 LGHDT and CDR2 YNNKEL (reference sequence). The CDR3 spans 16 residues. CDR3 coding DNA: TGTGCCAGCAGCCAAGATCCTAGCGGCTACACAGATACGCAGTATTTT. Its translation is CASSQDPSGYTDTQYF.

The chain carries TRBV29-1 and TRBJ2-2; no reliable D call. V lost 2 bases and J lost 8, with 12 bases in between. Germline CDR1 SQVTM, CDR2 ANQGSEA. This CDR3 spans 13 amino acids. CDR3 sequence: CSVERRGRGELFF. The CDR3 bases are TGCAGCGTTGAAAGGAGAGGAAGGGGGGAGCTGTTTTTT.

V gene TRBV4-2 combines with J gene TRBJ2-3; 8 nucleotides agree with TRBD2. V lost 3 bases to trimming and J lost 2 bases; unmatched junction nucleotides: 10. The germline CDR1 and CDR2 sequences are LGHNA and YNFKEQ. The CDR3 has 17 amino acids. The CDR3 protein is CASSHEGAGDFTDTQYF. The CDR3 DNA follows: TGTGCCAGCAGCCACGAGGGAGCGGGGGACTTCACAGATACGCAGTATTTT.

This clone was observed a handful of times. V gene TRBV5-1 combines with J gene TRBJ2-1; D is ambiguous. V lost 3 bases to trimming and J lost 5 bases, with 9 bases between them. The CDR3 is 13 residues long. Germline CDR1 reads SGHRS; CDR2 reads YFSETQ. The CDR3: CASSSLVDNEQFF. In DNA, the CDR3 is TGCGCCAGCAGCTCCCTAGTCGACAATGAGCAGTTCTTC. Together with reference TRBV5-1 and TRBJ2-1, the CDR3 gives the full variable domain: KAGVTQTPRYLIKTRGQQVTLSCSPISGHRSVSWYQQTPGQGLQFLFEYFSETQRNKGNFPGRFSGRQFSNSRSEMNVSTLELGDSALYLCASSSLVDNEQFFGPGTRLTVL.

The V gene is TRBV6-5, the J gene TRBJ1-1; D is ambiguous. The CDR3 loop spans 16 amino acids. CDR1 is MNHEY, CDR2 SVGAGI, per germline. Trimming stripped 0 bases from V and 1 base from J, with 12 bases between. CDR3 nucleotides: TGTGCCAGCAGTTACTCGTTTAGCCGCAGGAACACTGAAGCTTTCTTT. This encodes CASSYSFSRRNTEAFF.

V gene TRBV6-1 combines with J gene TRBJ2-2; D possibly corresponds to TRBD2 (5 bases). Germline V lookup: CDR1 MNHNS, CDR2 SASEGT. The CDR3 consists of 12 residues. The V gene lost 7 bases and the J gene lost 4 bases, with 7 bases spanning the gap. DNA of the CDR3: TGTGCCAGCAAGCGGTCCACCGGGGAGCTGTTTTTT. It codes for CASKRSTGELFF.